The subject of this entry is one T cell receptor beta chain. Trimming pared 2 bases from V and 5 bases from J, leaving 12 bases between. The CDR3 loop spans 15 amino acids. Germline CDR1 and CDR2: SNHLY and FYNNEI. These data come from a study of T cell responses to AZD1222 COVID-19 vaccine. The method was immunoSEQ multiplex PCR; TCRdb's version includes in-frame clones alone and lacks a portion of them. The data contain over 120,000 clones, over 85% of them seen just once; the ten biggest clones take up around 1.7%. The source of this sequence is an adult in good health. The specimen was peripheral blood, collected on day 0 of AZD1222 vaccination. The chain has TRBV2 and TRBJ2-2; maybe TRBD2 (6 bases). CDR3 DNA sequence: TGTGCCAGCAGTGAAATACGGGAGCGGACCGGGGAGCTGTTTTTT. Amino acids: CASSEIRERTGELFF.